These 15 T cell receptor beta chains were all obtained from the same sample, sequenced in a study of T cell clonotyping in hematopoietic cell transplantation. Time point of the sample: recipient sample about 28 days before transplant, after cytoreduction. Clones were sequenced by immunoSEQ multiplex PCR, and TCRdb holds only the in-frame ones, with some missing. The table records some 16,000 clones, about 92% of them present only once. The material sequenced was peripheral blood mononuclear cells, taken before stem cell transplant. The receptors originated from a man between 18 and 35 years old with biphenotypic leukemia. Some clones in this sample may be carry-over from other donors' samples.

The chain combines TRBV10-3 with TRBJ1-1; D gene uncertain. The V and J ends lost 2 bases and 0 bases respectively, with 7 bases between them. CDR1 is ENHRY, CDR2 SYGVKD, per germline. The CDR3 sequence is 14 residues long. The CDR3 DNA is TGTGCCATCAGTGAGGGGGTCTTGAACACTGAAGCTTTCTTT. Translation gives CAISEGVLNTEAFF.

This clone was counted once. The V gene is TRBV2, the J gene TRBJ1-5; D possibly corresponds to TRBD1 (5 bases). This CDR3 contains 14 residues. CDR1 SNHLY and CDR2 FYNNEI come from the germline V gene. V was shortened by 4 bases and J by 4 bases, with 11 bases between the two germline ends. The CDR3 bases are TGTGCCAGCAGTGCCGGGACGGCTAATCAGCCCCAGCATTTT. This gives the protein CASSAGTANQPQHF.

The chain uses TRBV4-1 and TRBJ2-7, with unresolved D. This CDR3 spans 13 amino acids. Germline V gene data show CDR1 as MGHRA and CDR2 as YSYEKL. Trimming removed 1 base at V and 3 bases at J, with 7 bases between. In DNA, the CDR3 is TGCGCCAGCAGCCAAGGGATCCGCTACGAGCAGTACTTC. This sequence encodes CASSQGIRYEQYF.

The chain combines TRBV5-6 with TRBJ1-5, with D possibly matching TRBD1 (5 bases). The CDR3 runs to 13 residues. Trimming pared 4 bases from V and 4 bases from J, leaving 9 bases between. CDR1 and CDR2 from the germline V gene are SGHDT and YYEEEE. The CDR3 DNA follows: TGTGCCAGCAGCATACACAGGAATCAGCCCCAGCATTTT. It encodes CASSIHRNQPQHF.

The rearrangement links TRBV7-9 to TRBJ1-1, with 9 positions matching TRBD1. The CDR3 spans 13 residues. The V gene end was trimmed by 5 bases and the J gene end by 7 bases; junction bases not matched to a gene: 5. Germline V gives CDR1 SEHNR, CDR2 FQNEAQ (reference sequence). The CDR3 sequence: CASSPRQGDEAFF. CDR3 DNA sequence: TGTGCCAGCAGCCCCCGACAGGGGGATGAAGCTTTCTTT. Filled out from reference TRBV7-9 and TRBJ1-1, the complete variable domain reads DTGVSQNPRHKITKRGQNVTFRCDPISEHNRLYWYRQTLGQGPEFLTYFQNEAQLEKSRLLSDRFSAERPKGSFSTLEIQRTEQGDSAMYLCASSPRQGDEAFFGQGTRLTVV.

The chain employs TRBV7-2 and TRBJ1-1; D remains ambiguous. The CDR3 has 12 residues. V gave up 3 bases and J gave up 7 bases, with 9 bases separating them. The germline V gene encodes CDR1 SGHTA and CDR2 FQGNSA. In DNA, the CDR3 is TGTGCCAGCAGCTTTTTGGCAGGTGAAGCTTTCTTT. This sequence encodes CASSFLAGEAFF.

Details on this clone: Other DNA sequences in the same sample also yield this CDR3. The chain joins TRBV5-6 to TRBJ2-7, with unresolved D. From germline, CDR1 is SGHDT and CDR2 YYEEEE. The CDR3 loop spans 13 amino acids. V gave up 2 bases and J gave up 4 bases, with 10 bases separating them. Here the CDR3 reads CASSFGRSYEQYF. The CDR3 DNA reads as TGTGCCAGCAGCTTCGGCAGAAGTTACGAGCAGTACTTC. Full variable domain (outside the CDR3, taken from reference TRBV5-6 and TRBJ2-7): DAGVTQSPTHLIKTRGQQVTLRCSPKSGHDTVSWYQQALGQGPQFIFQYYEEEERQRGNFPDRFSGHQFPNYSSELNVNALLLGDSALYLCASSFGRSYEQYFGPGTRLTVT.

This clone is a singleton in its sample. J is TRBJ2-7 and V is TRBV14; D not certain. CDR1 is SGHDN and CDR2 is FVKESK in the germline V gene. Trimming removed 4 bases from V and 2 bases from J, with 9 bases in between. There are 13 residues in the CDR3. CDR3 amino acids: CASSLYNAYEQYF. The CDR3 DNA sequence: TGTGCCAGCAGCCTCTACAACGCCTACGAGCAGTACTTC.

The rearrangement links TRBV7-9 to TRBJ1-2; 7 bases map to TRBD1. CDR3 length: 14 residues. Trimming took 4 bases from V and 3 from J; bases not matched to a gene: 5. The germline V gene encodes CDR1 SEHNR and CDR2 FQNEAQ (reference sequence). In DNA, the CDR3 is TGTGCCAGCAGCTCGAGGGGGCTCGACTATGGCTACACCTTC. Its protein product is CASSSRGLDYGYTF.

The V gene is TRBV5-1, the J gene TRBJ2-3; D unresolved. V lost 0 bases, J lost 3 bases, and 5 bases lay in between. In germline, CDR1 is SGHRS, CDR2 YFSETQ. CDR3 length: 13 amino acids. CDR3 residues: CASSLGRTDTQYF. The CDR3 region has the DNA TGCGCCAGCAGCTTGGGACGAACAGATACGCAGTATTTT.

The V and J genes are TRBV11-2 and TRBJ2-6; TRBD1 might be the D (5 bases). Looked up from germline, CDR1 is SGHAT and CDR2 is FQNNGV. Trimming stripped 3 bases from V and 0 bases from J, with 15 bases between. The CDR3 is 18 amino acids. CDR3 nucleotides: TGTGCCAGCAGCTTCCGGACACTTTCTCACTCTGGGGCCAACGTCCTGACTTTC. Protein sequence: CASSFRTLSHSGANVLTF.

This sequence joins TRBV4-3 and TRBJ2-7, with a weak D call TRBD2 (5 bases). Trimming took off 1 base at V and 6 bases at J, with 13 bases between the two ends. Looked up from germline, CDR1 is LGHNA and CDR2 is YSLEER. The CDR3 sequence is 14 residues long. Here the CDR3 reads CASSQVGGGGEQYF. In DNA, the CDR3 is TGCGCCAGCAGCCAAGTTGGCGGAGGAGGCGAGCAGTACTTC.

The rearrangement uses TRBV14 and TRBJ1-6, with 10 bases matching TRBD1. J was trimmed by 14 bases and V by 2 bases; bases with no gene match: 9. The germline CDR1 and CDR2 sequences are SGHDN and FVKESK. The CDR3 is made up of 15 amino acids. CDR3 in DNA: TGTGCCAGCAGCCAAACCGGGACAGGGGCTGGGACCCTCCACTTT. Amino acids: CASSQTGTGAGTLHF.

The CDR3 nucleotides are TGCAGCGTTGAAGGGACCTATGGCTACACCTTC. Protein sequence: CSVEGTYGYTF. The chain employs TRBV29-1 and TRBJ1-2, with D unclear. Germline V gives CDR1 SQVTM, CDR2 ANQGSEA. The CDR3 runs to 11 residues. Trimming took off 1 base at V and 4 bases at J, with 4 bases between the two ends. Combining the CDR3 with reference TRBV29-1 and TRBJ1-2 gives the whole variable domain SAVISQKPSRDICQRGTSLTIQCQVDSQVTMMFWYRQQPGQSLTLIATANQGSEATYESGFVIDKFPISRPNLTFSTLTVSNMSPEDSSIYLCSVEGTYGYTFGSGTRLTVV.

The chain recombines TRBV28 with TRBJ2-7, with D possibly matching TRBD1 (6 bases). Trimming took 8 bases from V and 0 from J, leaving 17 bases between them. The CDR3 runs to 15 residues. The V gene's germline CDR1 is MDHEN and CDR2 SYDVKM. DNA of the CDR3: TGTGCCAGCGGCCCCGGTACAGGGAGCTCCTACGAGCAGTACTTC. As protein: CASGPGTGSSYEQYF.